This T cell receptor beta chain was recovered during a study of cytomegalovirus exposure and HLA in healthy donors. The wider study: From HLA-typed donors, an early data release held approximately 85 million unique TCRs.

This clone was observed a few times. What it binds is unknown. The CDR3 is 15 residues long. V shed 7 bases and J 1 base; nucleotides not matched to a gene: 7. Germline V gene data show CDR1 as MNHNS and CDR2 as SASEGT. Study-level points and caveats: V- and J-gene trimming of TCR beta was linked (in a later analysis) to a missense DCLRE1C variant. Most TCR beta V segments were productive about 87% or about 30% of the time in an earlier analysis.

In the PCR, 60 Vbeta and 13 Jbeta primers were used. The method was immunoSEQ multiplex PCR; TCRdb's version includes in-frame clones alone and lacks a portion of them. The repertoire includes approximately 91,000 clones, around 60% of them detected once, and 2% to 2.5% sits in the top ten. The receptor comes from a human donor in good health. V gene TRBV6-1 combines with J gene TRBJ1-2; TRBD1 matches at 9 bases. Sequencing input: PBMCs. Written as DNA, the CDR3 is TGTGCCAGCATTGGTTGGACAGGGGATAACTATGGCTACACCTTC. Translating it yields CASIGWTGDNYGYTF.